This T cell receptor beta chain originates from a study of T cells in tumors after PD-1 blockade. Method: immunoSEQ multiplex PCR; TCRdb's copy keeps in-frame clones and lacks some. This table holds approximately 47,000 clones, around four fifths found once. The CDR3 is 16 amino acids. From germline, CDR1 is SEHNR and CDR2 FQNEAQ (reference sequence). The V and J ends lost 1 base and 1 base respectively, with 13 bases between them. The specimen comprised PBMCs, sampled before anti-PD-1 therapy. The TCR comes from a human donor with advanced basal cell or squamous cell carcinoma (not recorded which). The chain couples TRBV7-9 to TRBJ2-5, with D maybe TRBD2 (6 bases). The CDR3 nucleotides read TGTGCCAGCAGCTTAGGCGGGGCATTACCCCAAGAGACCCAGTACTTC. This encodes CASSLGGALPQETQYF.